The 27 T cell receptor beta chains below all came from one sample that was sequenced in a study of T cell repertoires and leukemia-associated antigens. Their specific antigens are unknown. Each CDR3 protein gets one entry after TCRdb re-called the 5' RACE reads with MiXCR. The profile shows about 10,000 distinct CDR3 sequences, 35% to 45% of them singletons. Sequences were obtained from CD3+ T cells sorted from blood and cultured. These receptors all stem from a female donor in good health.

The DNA of the CDR3 is TGTGCCAGCAGCTTAAGGAGTAGCACAGATACGCAGTATTTT. It specifies CASSLRSSTDTQYF. This chain uses TRBV11-2 with TRBJ2-3; no definite D call. The germline V gene encodes CDR1 SGHAT and CDR2 FQNNGV. CDR3 length: 14 residues. Trimming shortened V by 2 bases and J by 0 bases, and 6 bases separated the two germline ends.

This clonotype was observed a single time. Relative to the germline gene, one junction end is altered; a read error may explain this. The chain is built from TRBV10-3 and TRBJ2-7; D is possibly TRBD2 (5 bases). Germline CDR1 is ENHRY and CDR2 is SYGVKD. The CDR3 contains 12 residues. CDR3 DNA: TGTGCCGTCAGTGACTACTCCTACGAGCAGCACTTC. Translating it yields CAVSDYSYEQHF.

This clonotype is termed medium-sized. The rearrangement joins TRBV4-1 to TRBJ1-1, with 11 bases matching TRBD1. The trim removed 3 bases at V and 5 bases at J, leaving 5 bases unmatched. The CDR3 has 15 residues. Germline V gene lookup returns CDR1 MGHRA and CDR2 YSYEKL. In DNA form, the CDR3 reads TGCGCCAGCAGCCAGAGGACAGGGGGCTTTACTGAAGCTTTCTTT. Protein sequence: CASSQRTGGFTEAFF.

Comments on this clonotype: A read error may account for a junction end that differs from germline. V and J are TRBV6-1 and TRBJ2-3, with D uncertain. The CDR3 totals 14 residues. Per the germline V gene, CDR1 is MNHNS and CDR2 is SASEGT. In DNA form, the CDR3 reads TGTGCCAGCAGGGAAGGGAACGGATGGGATACGCAGTATTTT. Translation: CASREGNGWDTQYF.

The chain joins TRBV27 to TRBJ2-1; 13 bases are shared with TRBD2. CDR1 and CDR2 from the germline V gene are MNHEY and SMNVEV (reference sequence). V lost 6 bases and J lost 4; bases outside the gene matches: 3. The CDR3 length is 15 residues. The CDR3 reads CASSQTSGGYNEQFF. CDR3 sequence (DNA): TGTGCCAGCAGCCAGACTAGCGGGGGGTACAATGAGCAGTTCTTC.

The rearrangement uses TRBV15 and TRBJ1-2; D is uncertain. The germline gives CDR1 LNHNV, CDR2 YYDKDF (reference sequence). This CDR3 has 12 residues. This CDR3 reads CPTSRGSYGYTF. DNA of the CDR3: TGTCCGACCAGCAGAGGATCTTATGGCTACACCTTC. The full variable domain, with the rest looked up from reference TRBV15 and TRBJ1-2, is DAMVIQNPRYQVTQFGKPVTLSCSQTLNHNVMYWYQQKSSQAPKLLFHYYDKDFNNEADTPDNFQSRRPNTSFCFLDIRSPGLGDTAMYLCPTSRGSYGYTFGSGTRLTVV.

The chain joins TRBV15 to TRBJ2-7; 8 bases align to TRBD2. In germline, CDR1 is LNHNV, CDR2 YYDKDF (reference sequence). The V gene end was trimmed by 8 bases and the J gene end by 9 bases; junction bases not matched to a gene: 21. The CDR3 sequence is 16 residues long. CDR3 DNA: TGTGCCACCGGCCCAAGAGGTTACGGGGGGGCAGACGCGCAGTACTTC. Its protein is CATGPRGYGGADAQYF.

This chain's CDR3 is CATSRGPSFTDTQYF. DNA for the CDR3: TGTGCCACCAGCAGAGGCCCCAGTTTCACAGATACGCAGTATTTT. The chain joins TRBV15 to TRBJ2-3; D unresolved. Germline V gene sequence: CDR1 LNHNV, CDR2 YYDKDF (reference sequence). This CDR3 has 15 amino acids. The V gene lost 1 base and the J gene lost 2 bases, with 10 bases spanning the gap.

This clonotype turned up a few times. The chain is built from TRBV12-3 or TRBV12-4 and TRBJ2-1; the match to TRBD2 covers 13 bases. The junction had 3 bases not matched to a gene; V was cut back by 6 bases and J by 4 bases. The CDR3 sequence is 15 residues long. CDR3 coding DNA: TGTGCCAGCAGGGGACTAGCGGGACCATACAATGAGCAGTTCTTC. Its translation: CASRGLAGPYNEQFF.

The chain joins TRBV2 to TRBJ2-1, with TRBD2 matching 11 bases. Germline CDR1 SNHLY, CDR2 FYNNEI. The CDR3 runs to 13 residues. With V trimmed by 8 bases and J by 12 bases, 9 bases remained unmatched. This CDR3 reads CASDSGRAPRQFF. The CDR3 nucleotides read TGTGCCAGCGATAGCGGGAGGGCTCCTCGGCAGTTCTTC.

This chain uses TRBV9 with TRBJ2-1; 7 positions agree with TRBD2. V lost 3 bases and J lost 2; bases outside the gene matches: 17. Germline V CDR1 and CDR2: SGDLS, YYNGEE. The length of the CDR3 is 19 residues. The CDR3 loop is CASSDSRASGDDAYNEQFF. In DNA, the CDR3 is TGTGCCAGCAGCGACAGTCGGGCTAGCGGAGACGACGCCTACAATGAGCAGTTCTTC.

This clonotype occurred a few times. The DNA of the CDR3 is TGCAGTGCTAGAGATGACTGGGAGCAGTTCTTC. This translates into CSARDDWEQFF. The rearrangement uses TRBV20-1 and TRBJ2-1; D is ambiguous. Germline CDR1 is DFQATT and CDR2 is SNEGSKA (reference sequence). The CDR3 runs 11 residues. Deletions cut 0 bases from V and 10 bases from J, with 7 bases between.

As to this clonotype: The CDR3 end shows no conserved phenylalanine or tryptophan, and so a read error is likely. The rearrangement uses TRBV5-1 and TRBJ1-4; D is possibly TRBD1 (5 bases). This CDR3 is 14 amino acids long. The germline V gene encodes CDR1 SGHRS and CDR2 YFSETQ. CDR3 nucleotides: TGCGCCAGCAGCGTGGACACAAATAATGAGAAACTGTTTTCT. This gives the protein CASSVDTNNEKLFS.

With regard to this clonotype: This clone may be a read error of a much larger clone one base away. This CDR3 fails to terminate in the conserved phenylalanine or tryptophan, so it likely reflects a read error. This rearrangement joins TRBV19 to TRBJ2-7, with TRBD1 matching over 8 bases. The junction had 8 bases not matched to a gene; V was cut back by 8 bases and J by 2 bases. The germline V gene has CDR1 LNHDA and CDR2 SQIVND (reference sequence). The CDR3 is made up of 14 amino acids. The CDR3 DNA reads as TGTGCCAGTCGACAGGGGCTAGGAACCTACGAGCAGTACCTC. It encodes CASRQGLGTYEQYL.

The chain has TRBV29-1 and TRBJ2-3; unclear D gene. The CDR3 is made up of 14 amino acids. Germline lookup yields CDR1 SQVTM and CDR2 ANQGSEA. Between the trimmed V and J ends, which lost 4 bases and 11 bases, there was a span of 22 bases. As DNA, the CDR3 is TGCAGCGTTGTCGGGCCAGGAAAGGCCTACGGGCAGTATTTT. It translates to CSVVGPGKAYGQYF.

The rearrangement uses TRBV20-1 and TRBJ1-1; 7 bases fit TRBD1. CDR1 and CDR2 (germline): DFQATT, SNEGSKA (reference sequence). This CDR3 is 13 amino acids long. The trim removed 4 bases at V and 5 bases at J, leaving 7 bases unmatched. DNA of the CDR3: TGCAGTGCTAACGGACAGGAGGGGACTGAAGCTTTCTTT. Encoded protein: CSANGQEGTEAFF.

As concerns this clonotype: A much bigger clone sits one base away, suggesting this may be a read error. V is TRBV18 and J is TRBJ2-3; 12 bases match TRBD2. Germline V gene lookup returns CDR1 KGHSH and CDR2 LQKENI. CDR3 length equals 18 residues. CDR3 sequence: CVSSPLKGTSGLLDTQYF. CDR3 bases: TGTGTCAGCTCACCACTTAAAGGGACTAGCGGGCTCCTCGATACGCAGTATTTT.

The chain is built from TRBV6-5 and TRBJ1-1; D is perhaps TRBD1 (5 bases). Germline values: CDR1 MNHEY, CDR2 SVGAGI. This CDR3 spans 14 amino acids. V shed 7 bases and J shed 0 bases, with 12 bases lying between them. CDR3 coding DNA: TGTGCCAGCATGCAGACAGAAATGAACACTGAAGCTTTCTTT. Translation gives CASMQTEMNTEAFF.

The chain is built from TRBV5-1 and TRBJ1-4, with TRBD1 as a possible D gene (6 bases). V was cut by 1 base and J by 7 bases, with 14 bases left in between. CDR3 length equals 15 residues. The germline gives CDR1 SGHRS, CDR2 YFSETQ. CDR3 bases: TGCGCCAGCAGCTTGATAGCGGGGGGCGGTGAAAAACTGTTTTTT. Protein: CASSLIAGGGEKLFF.

This clonotype occurred many times. The chain links TRBV2 to TRBJ2-2, with D unresolved. The CDR3 totals 13 residues. Germline loops: CDR1 SNHLY, CDR2 FYNNEI. CDR3 DNA sequence: TGTGTTTGTTCGTCCGCGAACACCGGGGAGCTGTTTTTT. As protein: CVCSSANTGELFF. The whole variable domain, remainder taken from reference TRBV2 and TRBJ2-2, is EPEVTQTPSHQVTQMGQEVILRCVPISNHLYFYWYRQILGQKVEFLVSFYNNEISEKSEIFDDQFSVERPDGSNFTLKIRSTKLEDSAMYFCVCSSANTGELFFGEGSRLTVL.

The rearrangement uses TRBV20-1 and TRBJ2-7, with a tentative D call TRBD1 (7 bases). This CDR3 is built from 14 residues. Germline V gene lookup returns CDR1 DFQATT and CDR2 SNEGSKA (reference sequence). V was shortened by 6 bases and J by 5 bases, with 20 bases between the two germline ends. The CDR3 coding sequence is TGCAGTGCCCCCCAGGGCGGCAGGGGGGACGAGCAGTACTTC. Protein sequence: CSAPQGGRGDEQYF.

On this clonotype itself: Mismatch with germline at one junction end may stem from a read error. The V call is TRBV14, the J call TRBJ2-7; D is uncertain. The CDR3 runs to 12 residues. Germline V gives CDR1 SGHDN, CDR2 FVKESK. The DNA for the CDR3 is TGTGCCAGAAGCCGAGATATCAACGAGCAGTACTTC. It is translated as CARSRDINEQYF.

Notes on this clonotype: The germline gene is not matched at one end of the junction; a read error may be the cause. V gene TRBV6-5 combines with J gene TRBJ1-2, with TRBD1 matching over 7 bases. CDR1 is MNHEY and CDR2 is SVGAGI in the germline V gene. The CDR3 has 15 residues. The CDR3 spells CTSSYSKGAKHGYTF. The CDR3 DNA follows: TGTACCAGCAGTTACTCGAAGGGGGCGAAACATGGCTACACCTTC.

The chain is built from TRBV2 and TRBJ2-7, with 9 nucleotides matching TRBD2. With V trimmed by 7 bases and J by 4 bases, 5 bases remained unmatched. The germline gives CDR1 SNHLY, CDR2 FYNNEI. The CDR3 consists of 13 residues. CDR3 region: CASTAGGGYEQYF. The CDR3 DNA follows: TGTGCCAGCACAGCGGGAGGCGGATACGAGCAGTACTTC. Full variable domain (rest looked up from reference TRBV2 and TRBJ2-7): EPEVTQTPSHQVTQMGQEVILRCVPISNHLYFYWYRQILGQKVEFLVSFYNNEISEKSEIFDDQFSVERPDGSNFTLKIRSTKLEDSAMYFCASTAGGGYEQYFGPGTRLTVT.

A note on this clonotype: Germline and junction disagree at one end, which may indicate a read error. The chain carries TRBV20-1 and TRBJ1-2; 7 positions agree with TRBD1. Germline loops: CDR1 DFQATT, CDR2 SNEGSKA (reference sequence). There are 15 residues in the CDR3. The CDR3 loop reads CSAYRGSLFNHGYTF. Written as DNA, the CDR3 is TGTAGTGCTTACAGGGGTTCACTGTTTAACCATGGCTACACCTTC.

V and J are TRBV29-1 and TRBJ2-3; 7 bases map to TRBD2. The CDR3 spans 14 residues. Germline CDR1 SQVTM, CDR2 ANQGSEA. The trim removed 1 base at V and 4 bases at J, leaving 5 bases unmatched. The CDR3 spells CSVEAGGRPDTQYF. The CDR3 DNA reads TGCAGCGTTGAAGCGGGAGGTCGACCAGATACGCAGTATTTT.

With respect to this clonotype: Germline and junction disagree at one end, which may indicate a read error. The J gene is TRBJ1-5, the V gene TRBV6-5; TRBD1 is a possible D gene (5 bases). The CDR3 is made up of 15 amino acids. Germline V gene lookup returns CDR1 MNHEY and CDR2 SVGAGI. CDR3 DNA: TGTGCCAGCAGATTGGGACCTAATAGCAGTCAGCCCCAGCATTTT. The encoded protein is CASRLGPNSSQPQHF.